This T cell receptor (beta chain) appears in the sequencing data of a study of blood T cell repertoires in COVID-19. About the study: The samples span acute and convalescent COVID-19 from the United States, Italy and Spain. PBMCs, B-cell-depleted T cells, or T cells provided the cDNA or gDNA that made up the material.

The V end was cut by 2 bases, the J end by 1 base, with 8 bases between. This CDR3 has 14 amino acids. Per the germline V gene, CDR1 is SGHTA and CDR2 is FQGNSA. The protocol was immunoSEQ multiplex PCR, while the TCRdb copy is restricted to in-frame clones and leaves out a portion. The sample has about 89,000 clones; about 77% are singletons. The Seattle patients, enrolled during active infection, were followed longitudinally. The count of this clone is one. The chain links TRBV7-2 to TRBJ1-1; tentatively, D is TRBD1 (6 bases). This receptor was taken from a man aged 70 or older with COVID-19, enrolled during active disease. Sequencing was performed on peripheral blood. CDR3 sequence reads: CASSLRGSNTEAFF. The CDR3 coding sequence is TGTGCCAGCAGCTTAAGGGGGTCGAACACTGAAGCTTTCTTT.